The next 13 T cell receptor delta chains were all read from a single sample in a study of γδ T cells in repeated Plasmodium falciparum infection. TCRdb repeated clone calling on the multiplex PCR reads with CATT. The data hold tens of thousands of delta-chain clones, with 0.75% to 1% observed a single time. Bulk repertoires came from Vgamma9/Vdelta2+ or Vdelta2-negative gammadelta T cells flow-sorted from PBMC. Sequencing was done on a sample of gamma-delta T cells from blood. The receptors come from a pool of human donors (malaria-infected and uninfected, not separated).

For this clone: A read error likely explains why the TCRdb protein, taken from a much larger clone, differs from this DNA's translation at residue 9; the protein shown is translated from the DNA. The chain uses TRDV1 and TRDJ1; D is possibly TRDD3 (5 bases). Germline-derived CDR1 and CDR2 are TSWWSYY and QGS. The CDR3 length is 18 residues. Trimming took off 1 base at V and 0 bases at J, with 18 bases between the two ends. Here the CDR3 reads CALGERGESHYYTDKLIF. In nucleotides, the CDR3 is TGTGCTCTTGGGGAACGTGGGGAATCCCATTACTACACCGATAAACTCATCTTT.

This clone was seen more than once but under ten times. The protein that TCRdb holds for this DNA derives from a much larger clone and differs from the translated DNA at residue 19, which likely indicates a read error; the protein shown here is translated from the DNA. V is TRDV2 and J is TRDJ1; D is unresolved. TCRdb supplies no J gene; here it was assigned by aligning the nucleotide sequence to germline. Looked up from germline, CDR1 is GEAIGNYY and CDR2 is EKD. This CDR3 is built from 22 residues. CDR3 sequence (DNA): TGTGCCTGTGACCCCTTAAGCGGAACTGTCGACCATAATACAAATCACACCGATAGACTCATCTTT. Translated: CACDPLSGTVDHNTNHTDRLIF.

This clone was seen a handful of times. TCRdb records a much larger clone's protein for this DNA, with a difference at residue 3 that likely arises from a read error; the protein given is the translation of the DNA. J is TRDJ1 and V is TRDV1; D may correspond to TRDD2 or TRDD3 (6 bases each). The J gene comes from matching the DNA to germline here; TCRdb lacks it. The CDR3 covers 22 residues. Looked up from germline, CDR1 is TSWWSYY and CDR2 is QGS. The CDR3 region is CAHGELVLSYALGGANTDKLIF. The DNA of the CDR3 is TGTGCTCATGGGGAACTAGTCTTATCCTACGCCTTGGGGGGCGCAAACACCGATAAACTCATCTTT.

At least ten counts were recorded for this clone. The same CDR3 also results from other DNA sequences found in this sample. The CDR3 DNA reads as TGTGCTCTTGGGGATCGGACCTCCTGGGGGCTATACACCGATAAACTCATCTTT. Translated: CALGDRTSWGLYTDKLIF. The V gene is TRDV1, the J gene TRDJ1; 7 nucleotides agree with TRDD3. V trimming: 3 bases; J trimming: 0 bases; junction bases outside the gene matches: 13. This CDR3 spans 18 amino acids. Germline V gives CDR1 TSWWSYY, CDR2 QGS.

This clone occurred a few times. The protein held in TCRdb is that of a much larger clone and does not match this DNA's translation at residue 10, likely because of a read error; the protein shown is translated from the DNA. V and J are TRDV1 and TRDJ1; D remains unclear. Looked up from germline, CDR1 is TSWWSYY and CDR2 is QGS. Trimming stripped 5 bases from V and 2 bases from J, with 27 bases between. The CDR3 extends over 19 amino acids. Here the CDR3 DNA reads TGTGCTCTTGGGTCCCAGGGAGTGGCTGCTCCCCTGTCTACCGATAAACTCATCTTT. Translated, it gives CALGSQGVAAPLSTDKLIF.

Comments on this clone: A read error likely explains why the TCRdb protein, taken from a much larger clone, differs from this DNA's translation at residue 8; the protein shown is translated from the DNA. This sequence joins TRDV1 and TRDJ1; D possibly corresponds to TRDD3 (6 bases). V lost 2 bases and J 1 base, leaving 23 bases between the germline ends. This CDR3 is 19 amino acids long. CDR1 is TSWWSYY and CDR2 is QGS in the germline V gene. In DNA, the CDR3 is TGTGCTCTTGGGGAAATAAGGCACGCGTCTGGGGCGGGCACCGATAAACTCATCTTT. Amino acids: CALGEIRHASGAGTDKLIF.

This clone was seen a few times. This is likely an artifact of a read error, given a far larger clone one base away. Other DNA sequences from this sample encode an identical CDR3 as well. V gene TRDV1 combines with J gene TRDJ3; 7 nucleotides agree with TRDD3. In the absence of a J gene in TCRdb, the DNA was matched to germline to assign it here. In germline, CDR1 is TSWWSYY, CDR2 QGS. The CDR3 is 21 amino acids. Unmatched junction bases numbered 18, after V lost 7 bases and J lost 0 bases. This chain's CDR3 is CALALLGIRSDSSWDTRQMFF. The CDR3 nucleotides read TGTGCTCTTGCCCTCTTGGGGATAAGGTCGGACAGCTCCTGGGACACCCGACAGATGTTTTTC.

Remarks on this clone: This DNA's translation differs at residue 12 from TCRdb's protein, which comes from a much larger clone; a read error is likely, and the protein shown is translated from the DNA. The chain uses TRDV1 and TRDJ1; 9 nucleotides align to TRDD3. TCRdb offers no J gene call, so here the DNA was matched to germline to obtain one. This CDR3 is built from 18 residues. Germline assignment: CDR1 TSWWSYY and CDR2 QGS. The V segment lost 4 bases and the J segment 2 bases; nucleotides outside the gene matches: 14. The CDR3 here is CALGGDSPLLGETDKLIF. CDR3 nucleotides: TGTGCTCTTGGGGGCGATTCCCCTCTACTGGGGGAGACCGATAAACTCATCTTT.

This clone rates as medium-sized. Other DNA sequences in the sample encode the same CDR3. The rearrangement uses TRDV2 and TRDJ3, with TRDD3 as a possible D gene (5 bases). The CDR3 spans 19 residues. The germline V and J ends were trimmed by 0 bases and 2 bases, with 16 bases remaining between them. Looked up from germline, CDR1 is GEAIGNYY and CDR2 is EKD. The CDR3 region is CACDTAGALRAWDTRQMFF. The CDR3 nucleotides are TGTGCCTGTGACACCGCGGGGGCGTTGAGAGCCTGGGACACCCGACAGATGTTTTTC.

This clone turned up a few times. TCRdb assigns this DNA the protein of a much larger clone, which departs from its translation at residue 3; this likely reflects a read error, and the protein shown comes from translating the DNA. V usage is TRDV1 and J usage is TRDJ1; 10 bases agree with TRDD3. No J gene is reported in TCRdb; it was inferred here by comparing the DNA with germline. CDR1 and CDR2 (germline): TSWWSYY, QGS. The CDR3 is 21 amino acids. The CDR3 is CAPGELGPTELLGDWCDKLIF. The CDR3 coding sequence is TGTGCTCCTGGGGAACTCGGTCCTACAGAGCTACTGGGGGATTGGTGCGATAAACTCATCTTT.

This clone appeared a few times. The protein that TCRdb holds for this DNA derives from a much larger clone and differs from the translated DNA at residue 10, which likely indicates a read error; the protein shown here is translated from the DNA. V is TRDV1 and J is TRDJ1, with a weak D call TRDD2 (5 bases). TCRdb does not report a J gene; here it was assigned by matching the DNA to germline references. CDR3 size: 19 residues. Germline-derived CDR1 and CDR2 are TSWWSYY and QGS. Trimming cost V 2 bases and J 0 bases, with 22 bases left between them. DNA of the CDR3: TGTGCTCTTGGGGAATTGCCCTACGAATTTCTCTTTTACACCGATAAACTCATCTTT. Translated: CALGELPYEFLFYTDKLIF.

This clone was picked up many times. With a far larger clone one base away, a read error is the likely cause. This sequence joins TRDV2 and TRDJ1; 7 positions match TRDD3. The V gene end was trimmed by 1 base and the J gene end by 2 bases; junction bases not matched to a gene: 15. Looked up from germline, CDR1 is GEAIGNYY and CDR2 is EKD. This CDR3 contains 18 residues. The DNA for the CDR3 is TGTGCCTGTGACACTGTAAGATCCGGGGGATCCGAAACCGATAAACTCATCTTT. It encodes CACDTVRSGGSETDKLIF.

In its sample, this clone is medium-sized. The chain is built from TRDV2 and TRDJ1, with a weak D call TRDD3 (5 bases). The CDR3 contains 20 residues. Per germline, CDR1 GEAIGNYY and CDR2 EKD. V was pared by 0 bases and J by 2 bases, with 27 bases between. Here the CDR3 reads CACDTEGTSWDTRGTDKLIF. CDR3 bases: TGTGCCTGTGACACCGAAGGGACGTCGTGGGACACGAGGGGGACCGATAAACTCATCTTT.